The 27 T cell receptor beta chains in this list originate from one sample, sequenced in a study of chemoradiotherapy in HPV16-positive cancers. Generated by immunoSEQ multiplex PCR, the TCRdb table keeps only in-frame clones and is missing some. The table has about 8,900 clones, around 90% seen once. The sequenced sample was blood, obtained from a patient who underwent chemoradiotherapy. All receptors come from a human donor with HPV-associated anogenital cancer.

This chain uses TRBV5-1 with TRBJ1-1, with a weak D call TRBD1 (5 bases). Germline loops: CDR1 SGHRS, CDR2 YFSETQ. The CDR3 spans 14 residues. The ends were cut back, 0 bases at V and 1 base at J, with 7 bases in the middle. CDR3 protein: CASSLEGPNTEAFF. CDR3 nucleotides: TGCGCCAGCAGCTTGGAGGGGCCGAACACTGAAGCTTTCTTT.

The J gene is TRBJ2-2, the V gene TRBV6-6; the D gene is possibly TRBD2 (7 bases). Trimming left V 10 bases short and J 0 bases short, with 15 bases between. There are 15 residues in the CDR3. Germline V gene lookup returns CDR1 MNHNY and CDR2 SVGAGI (reference sequence). Here the CDR3 DNA reads TGTGCCATCATGGCGGGGGCCGCGAACACCGGGGAGCTGTTTTTT. This sequence encodes CAIMAGAANTGELFF.

V is TRBV7-2 and J is TRBJ2-1; TRBD2 is a possible D gene (5 bases). CDR1 SGHTA and CDR2 FQGNSA come from the germline V gene. Trimming shortened V by 3 bases and J by 8 bases, and 8 bases separated the two germline ends. This CDR3 is 12 amino acids long. DNA of the CDR3: TGTGCCAGCAGCTTGTGGGGAGATGAGCAGTTCTTC. Amino acid sequence: CASSLWGDEQFF.

This clone was seen more than once but under ten times. The chain combines TRBV7-9 with TRBJ1-5; D unclear. Trimming removed 5 bases from V and 6 bases from J, with 8 bases in between. CDR1 SEHNR and CDR2 FQNEAQ come from the germline V gene (reference sequence). The CDR3 has 12 amino acids. The CDR3 loop is CASSRGGQPQHF. The CDR3 DNA follows: TGTGCCAGCAGCCGGGGTGGTCAGCCCCAGCATTTT.

A single count supports this clone. This chain joins TRBV28 and TRBJ1-5, with D possibly TRBD1 on 6 matching bases. This CDR3 is 14 amino acids long. Germline V gives CDR1 MDHEN, CDR2 SYDVKM. The V gene lost 5 bases and the J gene lost 4 bases, with 12 bases spanning the gap. CDR3 loop: CASSKDSFNQPQHF. The DNA for the CDR3 is TGTGCCAGCAGTAAGGACAGTTTTAATCAGCCCCAGCATTTT.

The chain combines TRBV5-1 with TRBJ2-1; the match to TRBD2 covers 14 bases. Germline CDR1 SGHRS, CDR2 YFSETQ. Losses at the gene ends were 0 bases for V and 3 bases for J; bases not matched to a gene: 11. The CDR3 contains 20 residues. The CDR3 DNA reads as TGCGCCAGCAGCTTGGCGCCCCCGGGACTAGCGGGGGCATTCTACAATGAGCAGTTCTTC. It is translated as CASSLAPPGLAGAFYNEQFF.

This chain joins TRBV9 and TRBJ2-3; D possibly corresponds to TRBD2 (7 bases). V shed 0 bases and J shed 1 base, with 12 bases lying between them. Germline CDR1 reads SGDLS; CDR2 reads YYNGEE. The CDR3 is 16 residues long. CDR3 sequence reads: CASSVEWGGGTDTQYF. The CDR3, as DNA: TGTGCCAGCAGCGTAGAGTGGGGGGGCGGCACAGATACGCAGTATTTT.

The chain combines TRBV5-1 with TRBJ2-2; no reliable D call. The V end lost 0 bases, the J end lost 0 bases, and 15 bases lay between the germline ends. Germline lookup yields CDR1 SGHRS and CDR2 YFSETQ. The CDR3 is 18 residues long. The CDR3 is CASSLVAGPSANTGELFF. The CDR3 bases are TGCGCCAGCAGCTTGGTAGCAGGACCTTCCGCGAACACCGGGGAGCTGTTTTTT. The whole variable domain, remainder taken from reference TRBV5-1 and TRBJ2-2, is KAGVTQTPRYLIKTRGQQVTLSCSPISGHRSVSWYQQTPGQGLQFLFEYFSETQRNKGNFPGRFSGRQFSNSRSEMNVSTLELGDSALYLCASSLVAGPSANTGELFFGEGSRLTVL.

The chain couples TRBV30 to TRBJ1-1; D gene unclear. In germline, CDR1 is GTSNPN, CDR2 SVGIG (reference sequence). The CDR3 sequence is 16 residues long. The V and J ends lost 0 bases and 1 base respectively, with 15 bases between them. The CDR3, as DNA: TGTGCCTGGAGTGTACAAAAGCGAGCCCCGAACACTGAAGCTTTCTTT. Translated, it gives CAWSVQKRAPNTEAFF.

The chain recombines TRBV5-4 with TRBJ1-1; TRBD1 might be the D (5 bases). V lost 4 bases and J 1 base, leaving 14 bases between the germline ends. In germline, CDR1 is SGHNT, CDR2 YYREEE (reference sequence). The CDR3 sequence is 15 residues long. The CDR3 protein is CASSLAGTQNTEAFF. The CDR3 nucleotides are TGTGCCAGCAGCCTGGCAGGGACTCAGAACACTGAAGCTTTCTTT.

The chain has TRBV28 and TRBJ2-7, with a weak D call TRBD1 (6 bases). The germline V and J ends were trimmed by 4 bases and 1 base, with 8 bases remaining between them. The CDR3 sequence is 13 residues long. Germline CDR1 is MDHEN and CDR2 is SYDVKM. CDR3 nucleotides: TGTGCCAGCAGTTCCGGACAGTCCTACGAGCAGTACTTC. Translating gives CASSSGQSYEQYF.

The chain employs TRBV30 and TRBJ2-3; 7 nucleotides align to TRBD2. The V segment lost 2 bases and the J segment 0 bases; nucleotides outside the gene matches: 5. Germline assignment: CDR1 GTSNPN and CDR2 SVGIG (reference sequence). This CDR3 is built from 15 residues. Written as DNA, the CDR3 is TGTGCCTGGAGTAAAATCGGGGGGAGCACAGATACGCAGTATTTT. Protein product: CAWSKIGGSTDTQYF.

The chain uses TRBV2 and TRBJ1-5; 9 positions agree with TRBD1. The germline V gene encodes CDR1 SNHLY and CDR2 FYNNEI. CDR3 length equals 15 residues. V was clipped by 6 bases and J by 2 bases; unmatched bases: 5. The CDR3 is CASREDRGGNQPQHF. CDR3 nucleotides: TGTGCCAGCAGGGAGGACAGGGGCGGCAATCAGCCCCAGCATTTT.

The chain joins TRBV10-3 to TRBJ1-2, with unresolved D. The CDR3 extends over 11 amino acids. Per germline, CDR1 ENHRY and CDR2 SYGVKD. The V gene lost 11 bases and the J gene lost 4 bases, with 11 bases spanning the gap. CDR3 DNA: TGTGCCGCCCGGGAGGTCTATGGCTACACCTTC. Protein sequence: CAAREVYGYTF.

The sample holds a few counts of this clone. The rearrangement uses TRBV7-9 and TRBJ2-7; possibly TRBD1 for D (5 bases). This CDR3 spans 14 amino acids. Germline V gives CDR1 SEHNR, CDR2 FQNEAQ (reference sequence). The V end was cut by 0 bases, the J end by 4 bases, with 10 bases between. CDR3 nucleotide sequence: TGTGCCAGCAGCTTAGCAGGGGTGGATTACGAGCAGTACTTC. Its protein product is CASSLAGVDYEQYF.

The chain recombines TRBV10-3 with TRBJ2-7; D is undetermined. Germline-derived CDR1 and CDR2 are ENHRY and SYGVKD. V dropped 6 bases and J dropped 0 bases, with 9 bases sitting between them. There are 13 residues in the CDR3. CDR3 region: CAISRDNSYEQYV. The CDR3 DNA is TGTGCCATCAGCAGAGATAACTCCTACGAGCAGTACGTC.

The chain recombines TRBV5-8 with TRBJ2-2; no reliable D call. This CDR3 has 14 residues. Germline lookup yields CDR1 SGHTS and CDR2 YDEGEE. V lost 3 bases to trimming and J lost 1 base, with 7 bases between them. The CDR3 reads CASSSYRNTGELFF. CDR3 sequence (DNA): TGTGCCAGCAGCTCATATAGGAACACCGGGGAGCTGTTTTTT.

The chain employs TRBV7-9 and TRBJ1-4, with TRBD1 as a possible D gene (5 bases). With 3 bases removed from V and 8 bases from J, the gap between germline ends came to 16 bases. CDR3 length: 15 amino acids. Germline loops: CDR1 SEHNR, CDR2 FQNEAQ (reference sequence). Here the CDR3 DNA reads TGTGCCAGCAGCTTCAACAGGATTCGGAGCGAAAAACTGTTTTTT. Protein sequence: CASSFNRIRSEKLFF.

The J gene is TRBJ2-4, the V gene TRBV21-1. TRBV21-1 is a recognized pseudogene. The CDR3 totals 14 residues. CDR3 DNA sequence: TGTGCCAGCAGCAAGGGTAGTGCCAAAAACATTCAGTACTTC. Its protein is CASSKGSAKNIQYF.

This clone was recorded a few times. The chain has TRBV5-4 and TRBJ1-1; D is possibly TRBD1 (5 bases). V gave up 0 bases and J gave up 8 bases, with 8 bases separating them. There are 12 residues in the CDR3. The germline V gene has CDR1 SGHNT and CDR2 YYREEE (reference sequence). The CDR3 sequence is CASSLGGREAFF. DNA of the CDR3: TGTGCCAGCAGCTTGGGGGGCCGCGAAGCTTTCTTT. Together with reference TRBV5-4 and TRBJ1-1, the CDR3 gives the full variable domain: ETGVTQSPTHLIKTRGQQVTLRCSSQSGHNTVSWYQQALGQGPQFIFQYYREEENGRGNFPPRFSGLQFPNYSSELNVNALELDDSALYLCASSLGGREAFFGQGTRLTVV.

The rearrangement joins TRBV27 to TRBJ1-2, with TRBD1 as a possible D gene (5 bases). The CDR3 has 12 residues. The V and J ends lost 5 bases and 8 bases respectively, with 12 bases between them. The germline CDR1 and CDR2 sequences are MNHEY and SMNVEV (reference sequence). The DNA of the CDR3 is TGTGCCAGCAGTCCAGGGTCAGGGGGCTACACCTTC. Its protein is CASSPGSGGYTF.

This chain connects TRBV4-1 to TRBJ2-7; perhaps D is TRBD1 or TRBD2 (5 bases each). The CDR3 has 16 residues. V dropped 1 base and J dropped 0 bases, with 13 bases sitting between them. Per the germline V gene, CDR1 is MGHRA and CDR2 is YSYEKL. The CDR3 sequence: CASSQVAGTDSYEQYF. The DNA of the CDR3 is TGCGCCAGCAGCCAAGTCGCCGGGACGGACTCCTACGAGCAGTACTTC.

The rearrangement uses TRBV4-3 and TRBJ2-1, with TRBD2 identical over 12 bases. After removal of 3 bases from V and 4 bases from J, the junction contained 4 bases not matched to a gene. This CDR3 is 16 amino acids long. The germline CDR1 and CDR2 sequences are LGHNA and YSLEER. This chain's CDR3 is CASSQRTSGVYNEQFF. CDR3 coding DNA: TGCGCCAGCAGCCAGAGGACTAGCGGGGTTTACAATGAGCAGTTCTTC.

The rearrangement links TRBV19 to TRBJ2-3; 8 bases are a match to TRBD2. Germline V lookup: CDR1 LNHDA, CDR2 SQIVND (reference sequence). Unmatched junction bases numbered 9, after V lost 4 bases and J lost 3 bases. The CDR3 consists of 16 residues. In DNA, the CDR3 is TGTGCCAGTAGTACCCGGGTAGCGGGGATAACAGATACGCAGTATTTT. Translating gives CASSTRVAGITDTQYF.

The V and J genes are TRBV5-6 and TRBJ2-7; maybe TRBD2 (5 bases). The CDR3 covers 14 residues. Germline CDR1 is SGHDT and CDR2 is YYEEEE. V shed 1 base and J shed 11 bases, with 19 bases lying between them. CDR3 region: CASSLYVYGVIEYV. The CDR3 coding sequence is TGTGCCAGCAGCTTGTATGTTTACGGGGTAATAGAGTACGTC.

J is TRBJ1-2 and V is TRBV6-5; unclear D gene. The germline V gene encodes CDR1 MNHEY and CDR2 SVGAGI. This CDR3 has 13 amino acids. V was pared by 11 bases and J by 4 bases, with 17 bases between. CDR3 region: CASRRLGLYGYTF. DNA of the CDR3: TGTGCCTCCAGACGTCTAGGACTCTATGGCTACACCTTC.

J is TRBJ2-7 and V is TRBV7-9; 7 nucleotides align to TRBD1. Germline V gene data show CDR1 as SEHNR and CDR2 as FQNEAQ (reference sequence). J lost 5 bases, V lost 1 base, and 5 bases had no gene match. The CDR3 length is 14 residues. The CDR3 DNA reads TGTGCCAGCAGCTTAGGTCAAACAGGGGACGAGCAGTACGTC. The encoded protein is CASSLGQTGDEQYV.